A single sample is the source of the 14 T cell receptor beta chains below, sequenced in a study of neurological immune-mediated disorders. One entry per CDR3 protein results from TCRdb running MiXCR on the 5' RACE reads. This table has approximately 87,000 distinct CDR3 sequences, 14% appearing once. The specimen sequenced was PBMCs. The receptors originated from a woman aged 50 to 60 in good health.

CDR3 sequence reads: CASGSGTISYNEQFF. In DNA, the CDR3 is TGTGCCAGCGGCTCCGGGACTATTTCCTACAATGAGCAGTTCTTC. The chain recombines TRBV5-6 with TRBJ2-1, with 7 bases fitting TRBD2. CDR1 is SGHDT and CDR2 is YYEEEE in the germline V gene. The junction had 8 bases not matched to a gene; V was cut back by 7 bases and J by 1 base. This CDR3 region has 15 residues.

This clonotype occurred many times. V usage is TRBV10-2 and J usage is TRBJ1-1; a weak D match, TRBD1 (5 bases). The CDR3 loop spans 15 amino acids. V was trimmed by 5 bases and J by 0 bases, leaving 13 bases between them. Looked up from germline, CDR1 is WSHSY and CDR2 is SAAADI. CDR3: CASSPSGTLNTEAFF. The CDR3, as DNA: TGCGCCAGCAGTCCTTCTGGGACGCTGAACACTGAAGCTTTCTTT.

Many counts were recorded for this clonotype. The CDR3 is CASSLQGLADSYNEQFF. The CDR3 region has the DNA TGTGCCAGCAGCTTGCAGGGACTAGCGGACTCCTACAATGAGCAGTTCTTC. This chain connects TRBV7-9 to TRBJ2-1, with 11 bases that match TRBD2. Per the germline V gene, CDR1 is SEHNR and CDR2 is FQNEAQ (reference sequence). After removal of 3 bases from V and 0 bases from J, the junction contained 4 bases not matched to a gene. The CDR3 runs to 17 residues. Complete variable domain (other parts from reference TRBV7-9 and TRBJ2-1): DTGVSQNPRHKITKRGQNVTFRCDPISEHNRLYWYRQTLGQGPEFLTYFQNEAQLEKSRLLSDRFSAERPKGSFSTLEIQRTEQGDSAMYLCASSLQGLADSYNEQFFGPGTRLTVL.

At least ten counts were recorded for this clonotype. This rearrangement joins TRBV28 to TRBJ1-4; D gene uncertain. The CDR3 length is 14 residues. Per germline, CDR1 MDHEN and CDR2 SYDVKM. Trimming cost V 8 bases and J 3 bases, with 13 bases left between them. The CDR3 bases are TGTGCCAGCCTGGACGTGATCGCTAATGAAAAACTGTTTTTT. This encodes CASLDVIANEKLFF.

This clonotype was found many times. The gene calls are TRBV3-1 and TRBJ2-1; no firm D call. Germline assignment: CDR1 LGHDT and CDR2 YNNKEL (reference sequence). CDR3 size: 14 residues. V lost 0 bases and J 8 bases, leaving 11 bases between the germline ends. CDR3 DNA: TGTGCCAGCAGCCAAGAACGTGGTTCGGATGAGCAGTTCTTC. It encodes CASSQERGSDEQFF.

This clonotype was detected ten times or more. This rearrangement joins TRBV28 to TRBJ1-5, with D possibly matching TRBD1 (6 bases). The germline V and J ends were trimmed by 6 bases and 5 bases, with 11 bases remaining between them. Germline V gene sequence: CDR1 MDHEN, CDR2 SYDVKM. The CDR3 has 13 residues. The DNA of the CDR3 is TGTGCCAGCAGAAGACAGGTCGATCAGCCCCAGCATTTT. Amino acids: CASRRQVDQPQHF. Based on the CDR3 plus reference TRBV28 and TRBJ1-5, the full variable domain is DVKVTQSSRYLVKRTGEKVFLECVQDMDHENMFWYRQDPGLGLRLIYFSYDVKMKEKGDIPEGYSVSREKKERFSLILESASTNQTSMYLCASRRQVDQPQHFGDGTRLSIL.

There are many counts of this clonotype. This chain links TRBV29-1 with TRBJ1-1; weak D call: TRBD1 (6 bases). The V gene lost 6 bases and the J gene lost 1 base, with 12 bases spanning the gap. Germline values: CDR1 SQVTM, CDR2 ANQGSEA. The CDR3 contains 13 residues. The CDR3 here is CSVPGHPNTEAFF. The CDR3 DNA sequence: TGCAGCGTGCCGGGACATCCGAACACTGAAGCTTTCTTT.

This clonotype has a count of ten or more. The chain combines TRBV28 with TRBJ2-4; 10 bases are shared with TRBD1. The germline V gene has CDR1 MDHEN and CDR2 SYDVKM. This CDR3 spans 14 amino acids. The junction had 8 bases not matched to a gene; V was cut back by 7 bases and J by 8 bases. CDR3 nucleotide sequence: TGTGCCAGCACCGACAGGGGGCCGACGGACATTCAGTACTTC. This encodes CASTDRGPTDIQYF.

This clonotype has a handful of counts. V gene TRBV5-1 combines with J gene TRBJ2-1; unclear D gene. The CDR3 covers 13 residues. The germline CDR1 and CDR2 sequences are SGHRS and YFSETQ. V lost 0 bases and J lost 8, with 9 bases in between. The CDR3: CASSLDPLDEQFF. The CDR3 DNA reads TGCGCCAGCAGCTTGGACCCACTGGATGAGCAGTTCTTC.

This clonotype was seen repeatedly, ten times or more. Here the CDR3 DNA reads TGTGCCAGCAGTTTTTCCAGCGGAGGATATACGCAGTATTTT. Its translation is CASSFSSGGYTQYF. The rearrangement uses TRBV12-3 or TRBV12-4 and TRBJ2-3, with D perhaps matching TRBD2 (5 bases). This CDR3 contains 14 residues. Trimming took 3 bases from V and 7 from J, leaving 14 bases between them.

This clonotype was detected ten times or more. The chain recombines TRBV14 with TRBJ1-1; 8 bases agree with TRBD1. The CDR3 sequence is 14 residues long. J lost 11 bases, V lost 0 bases, and 8 bases had no gene match. Germline V gives CDR1 SGHDN, CDR2 FVKESK. The CDR3 bases are TGTGCCAGCAGCCAAGATCAAGGACAGGGAGGGGCTTTCTTT. This gives the protein CASSQDQGQGGAFF.

Many counts were recorded for this clonotype. This chain links TRBV12-5 with TRBJ1-6; D may be TRBD1 (5 bases). This CDR3 comprises 15 residues. Trimming removed 7 bases from V and 7 bases from J, with 17 bases in between. Per the germline V gene, CDR1 is LGHNT and CDR2 is FRNRAP. In DNA, the CDR3 is TGTGCTAGTGCCGGGGGACGGTCGAGAAATTCACCCCTCCACTTT. It codes for CASAGGRSRNSPLHF. The full variable domain, rest sourced from reference TRBV12-5 and TRBJ1-6, is DARVTQTPRHKVTEMGQEVTMRCQPILGHNTVFWYRQTMMQGLELLAYFRNRAPLDDSGMPKDRFSAEMPDATLATLKIQPSEPRDSAVYFCASAGGRSRNSPLHFGNGTRLTVT.

The genes are TRBV5-1 and TRBJ2-1; unclear D gene. Germline V gives CDR1 SGHRS, CDR2 YFSETQ. This CDR3 comprises 12 residues. Trimming cost V 0 bases and J 5 bases, with 3 bases left between them. This chain's CDR3 is CASSLGDNEQFF. In nucleotides, the CDR3 is TGCGCCAGCAGCTTGGGAGACAATGAGCAGTTCTTC.

There are many counts of this clonotype. The J gene is TRBJ1-6, the V gene TRBV28; TRBD1 matches at 9 bases. In germline, CDR1 is MDHEN, CDR2 SYDVKM. The CDR3 contains 15 residues. V lost 3 bases, J lost 6 bases, and 3 bases stayed unmatched. As DNA, the CDR3 is TGTGCCAGCAGTTTCAGGGACAGGGCTAATTCACCCCTCCACTTT. Encoded protein: CASSFRDRANSPLHF.